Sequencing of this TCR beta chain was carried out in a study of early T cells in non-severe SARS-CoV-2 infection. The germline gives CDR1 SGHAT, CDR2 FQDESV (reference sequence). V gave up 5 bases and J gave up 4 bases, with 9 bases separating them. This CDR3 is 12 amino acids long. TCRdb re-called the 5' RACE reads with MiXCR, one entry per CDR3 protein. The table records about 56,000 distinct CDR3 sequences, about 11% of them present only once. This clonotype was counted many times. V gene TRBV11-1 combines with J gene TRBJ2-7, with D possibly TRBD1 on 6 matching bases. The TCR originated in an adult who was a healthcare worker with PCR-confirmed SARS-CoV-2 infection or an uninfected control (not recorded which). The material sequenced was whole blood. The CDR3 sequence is CASSPQGYEQYF. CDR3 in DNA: TGTGCCAGCAGCCCTCAGGGGTACGAGCAGTACTTC.